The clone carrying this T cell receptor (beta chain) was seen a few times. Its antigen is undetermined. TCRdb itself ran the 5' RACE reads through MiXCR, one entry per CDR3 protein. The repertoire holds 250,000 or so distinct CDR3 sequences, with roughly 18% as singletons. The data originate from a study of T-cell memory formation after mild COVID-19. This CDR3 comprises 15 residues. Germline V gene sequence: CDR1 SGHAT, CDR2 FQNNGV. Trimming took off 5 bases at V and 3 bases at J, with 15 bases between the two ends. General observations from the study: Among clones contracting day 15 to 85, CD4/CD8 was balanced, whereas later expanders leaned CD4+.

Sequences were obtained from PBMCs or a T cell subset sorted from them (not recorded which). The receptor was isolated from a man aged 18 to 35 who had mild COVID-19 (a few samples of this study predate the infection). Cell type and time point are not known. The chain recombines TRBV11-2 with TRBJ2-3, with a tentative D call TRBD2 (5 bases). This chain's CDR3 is CASSIGWTGTDTQYF. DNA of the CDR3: TGTGCCAGCAGCATTGGGTGGACTGGAACAGATACGCAGTATTTT.